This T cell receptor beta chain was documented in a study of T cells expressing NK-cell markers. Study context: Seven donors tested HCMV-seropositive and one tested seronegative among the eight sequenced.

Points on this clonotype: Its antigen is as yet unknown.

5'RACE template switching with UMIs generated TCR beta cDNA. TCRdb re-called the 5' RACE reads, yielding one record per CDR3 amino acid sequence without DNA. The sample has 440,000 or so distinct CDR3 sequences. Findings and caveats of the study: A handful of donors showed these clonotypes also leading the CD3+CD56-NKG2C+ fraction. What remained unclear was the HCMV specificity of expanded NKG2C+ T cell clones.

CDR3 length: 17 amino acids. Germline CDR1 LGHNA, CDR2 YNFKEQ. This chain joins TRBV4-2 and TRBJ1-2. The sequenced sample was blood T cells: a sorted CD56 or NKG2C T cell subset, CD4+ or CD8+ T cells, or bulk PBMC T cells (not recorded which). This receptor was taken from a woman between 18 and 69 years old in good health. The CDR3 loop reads CASSQRSQGGRAYGYTF.